This T cell receptor (beta chain) stems from a study of T cell responses to AZD1222 COVID-19 vaccine. In the study overall: Second doses that came at about 4 or about 12 weeks were put together.

CDR1 and CDR2 from the germline V gene are KGHSH and LQKENI. The CDR3 extends over 16 amino acids. The ends lost 3 bases at V and 1 base at J; junction bases unmatched: 2. Generated by immunoSEQ multiplex PCR, the TCRdb table keeps only in-frame clones and is missing some. The sample yields 90,000 to 140,000 clones, approximately 90% seen once. The material sequenced was peripheral blood, taken on day 0 of AZD1222 vaccination. The clonotype was recovered from an adult in good health. This chain connects TRBV18 to TRBJ2-2; 10 bases line up with TRBD1. The DNA of the CDR3 is TGTGCCAGCTCACCCAGGACAGGGGGGAACACCGGGGAGCTGTTTTTT. Its protein product is CASSPRTGGNTGELFF.